One and the same sample provided the 29 T cell receptor beta chains below, sequenced in a study of T cell responses to AZD1222 COVID-19 vaccine. This table comes from immunoSEQ multiplex PCR, and its TCRdb copy is limited to in-frame clones, with some not included. The sample contains roughly 190,000 clones, 85% to 95% of which appear only once. Here the sequenced sample was peripheral blood, taken on day 0 of AZD1222 vaccination. These receptors came from an adult in good health.

The CDR3 nucleotides read TGTGCCAGTAGTACCCACACCCTTGGGGACACTGAAGCTTTCTTT. This encodes CASSTHTLGDTEAFF. The V and J genes are TRBV19 and TRBJ1-1; D is unresolved. In germline, CDR1 is LNHDA, CDR2 SQIVND (reference sequence). The CDR3 runs to 15 residues. Trimming cost V 4 bases and J 3 bases, with 15 bases left between them. The complete variable domain, with remaining parts taken from reference TRBV19 and TRBJ1-1, reads DGGITQSPKYLFRKEGQNVTLSCEQNLNHDAMYWYRQDPGQGLRLIYYSQIVNDFQKGDIAEGYSVSREKKESFPLTVTSAQKNPTAFYLCASSTHTLGDTEAFFGQGTRLTVV.

The V call is TRBV21-1, the J call TRBJ2-1; TRBD1 is the table's D call and was not checked against the DNA. TRBV21-1 is recorded as a pseudogene. This CDR3 comprises 15 residues. This CDR3 is CASSPRDRVYNEQFF. The CDR3 DNA reads TGTGCCAGCAGTCCAAGGGACAGGGTTTACAATGAGCAGTTCTTC.

The chain joins TRBV4-1 to TRBJ1-4; 8 bases align to TRBD1. The CDR3 runs 15 residues. Germline loops: CDR1 MGHRA, CDR2 YSYEKL. V lost 3 bases and J lost 5; bases outside the gene matches: 5. CDR3 in DNA: TGCGCCAGCAGCCACGCTGGGACAGGCAATGAAAAACTGTTTTTT. Amino acids: CASSHAGTGNEKLFF.

This chain uses TRBV5-1 with TRBJ2-2; possibly TRBD1 or TRBD2 for D (6 bases each). CDR3 length: 15 amino acids. V was shortened by 4 bases and J by 4 bases, with 14 bases between the two germline ends. Germline CDR1 SGHRS, CDR2 YFSETQ. CDR3 residues: CASSPGGGRTGELFF. Here the CDR3 DNA reads TGCGCCAGCAGCCCGGGTGGGGGGCGCACCGGGGAGCTGTTTTTT.

The V and J genes are TRBV28 and TRBJ1-2; TRBD1 aligns across 8 bases. The CDR3 spans 18 residues. V shed 7 bases and J 2 bases; nucleotides not matched to a gene: 18. Germline CDR1 is MDHEN and CDR2 is SYDVKM. The CDR3 sequence: CASTPTGDPHQKNYGYTF. The CDR3 coding sequence is TGTGCCAGCACCCCGACAGGGGACCCCCACCAAAAAAACTATGGCTACACCTTC.

The J gene is TRBJ1-3, the V gene TRBV29-1; D is undetermined. Trimming removed 3 bases at V and 3 bases at J, with 9 bases between. The CDR3 runs to 13 residues. Germline V CDR1 and CDR2: SQVTM, ANQGSEA. The CDR3 here is CSVEGEDGNTIYF. The DNA for the CDR3 is TGCAGCGTTGAGGGCGAAGATGGAAACACCATATATTTT. The full variable domain, its missing parts supplied by reference TRBV29-1 and TRBJ1-3, is SAVISQKPSRDICQRGTSLTIQCQVDSQVTMMFWYRQQPGQSLTLIATANQGSEATYESGFVIDKFPISRPNLTFSTLTVSNMSPEDSSIYLCSVEGEDGNTIYFGEGSWLTVV.

The chain carries TRBV27 and TRBJ1-1, with 9 bases lining up with TRBD1. The V gene end was trimmed by 6 bases and the J gene end by 2 bases; junction bases not matched to a gene: 4. CDR3 length: 14 amino acids. Looked up from germline, CDR1 is MNHEY and CDR2 is SMNVEV (reference sequence). CDR3 DNA: TGTGCCAGCAGACTACAGGGGGCCAACACTGAAGCTTTCTTT. Translation gives CASRLQGANTEAFF.

This chain connects TRBV13 to TRBJ2-1; 8 bases match TRBD2. V lost 8 bases, J lost 7 bases, and 16 bases stayed unmatched. Germline assignment: CDR1 PRHDT and CDR2 FYEKMQ (reference sequence). This CDR3 has 16 amino acids. The CDR3 DNA sequence: TGTGCCAGCGGTGCCCCCCAGCGGGAGAATAAAAATGAGCAGTTCTTC. It is translated as CASGAPQRENKNEQFF.

CDR3 region: CASRDLDREGEKLFF. The CDR3 DNA follows: TGTGCCAGCAGAGACCTGGACAGGGAGGGTGAAAAACTGTTTTTT. This sequence joins TRBV6-6 and TRBJ1-4, with TRBD1 identical over 8 bases. CDR3 length: 15 residues. Unmatched junction bases numbered 10, after V lost 6 bases and J lost 7 bases. Germline-derived CDR1 and CDR2 are MNHNY and SVGAGI (reference sequence).

This clone was seen a handful of times. The chain couples TRBV5-4 to TRBJ2-7; TRBD1 aligns across 10 bases. The V segment lost 1 base and the J segment 4 bases; nucleotides outside the gene matches: 11. CDR1 is SGHNT, CDR2 YYREEE, per germline (reference sequence). The CDR3 contains 17 residues. The CDR3 coding sequence is TGTGCCAGCAGCTTGTACATTCGGACAGGGGGGTCGTACGAGCAGTACTTC. It specifies CASSLYIRTGGSYEQYF.

This clone was recorded only once. V gene TRBV4-1 combines with J gene TRBJ1-5, with 9 bases lining up with TRBD1. Per the germline V gene, CDR1 is MGHRA and CDR2 is YSYEKL. V lost 5 bases, J lost 9 bases, and 11 bases stayed unmatched. This CDR3 contains 15 residues. CDR3 sequence (DNA): TGCGCCAGCAGCTCTCTCCAGGGACAGGGTGTGCCCCAGCATTTT. This sequence encodes CASSSLQGQGVPQHF.

The chain couples TRBV7-8 to TRBJ2-2; tentatively, D is TRBD1 or TRBD2 (6 bases each). V was pared by 1 base and J by 3 bases, with 9 bases between. Per germline, CDR1 SGHVS and CDR2 FQNEAQ. CDR3 length: 15 amino acids. The CDR3 nucleotides are TGTGCCAGCAGCTTAGTACGGGGGCACACCGGGGAGCTGTTTTTT. Its protein product is CASSLVRGHTGELFF.

V usage is TRBV12-5 and J usage is TRBJ1-4; no clear D. This CDR3 comprises 11 residues. Trimming took off 2 bases at V and 8 bases at J, with 3 bases between the two ends. Germline V lookup: CDR1 LGHNT, CDR2 FRNRAP. CDR3 in amino acids: CASGLREKLFF. The CDR3 DNA sequence: TGTGCTAGTGGTTTGAGAGAAAAACTGTTTTTT.

The chain links TRBV7-9 to TRBJ2-7; perhaps TRBD2 as D (6 bases). This CDR3 region has 13 residues. Germline V gives CDR1 SEHNR, CDR2 FQNEAQ (reference sequence). V lost 5 bases and J 5 bases, leaving 13 bases between the germline ends. The CDR3 sequence is CASSRTSFHEQYF. The CDR3 bases are TGTGCCAGCAGCCGAACTAGCTTCCACGAGCAGTACTTC.

The chain combines TRBV2 with TRBJ1-1; D gene ambiguous. Germline V CDR1 and CDR2: SNHLY, FYNNEI. V lost 2 bases and J 8 bases, leaving 9 bases between the germline ends. This CDR3 spans 12 amino acids. CDR3 in DNA: TGTGCCAGCAGTGAACTCTTGAGGGAAGCTTTCTTT. It encodes CASSELLREAFF.

The chain recombines TRBV7-6 with TRBJ1-1; 8 positions agree with TRBD1. J was trimmed by 3 bases and V by 5 bases; bases with no gene match: 11. Germline loops: CDR1 SGHVS, CDR2 FNYEAQ. The CDR3 extends over 16 amino acids. DNA for the CDR3: TGTGCCAGCAGCCCACATCCGGACAGGGAGGACACTGAAGCTTTCTTT. This sequence encodes CASSPHPDREDTEAFF.

The V gene is TRBV9, the J gene TRBJ2-3; no clear D gene. Germline CDR1 and CDR2: SGDLS and YYNGEE. The CDR3 runs to 14 residues. Deletions cut 0 bases from V and 0 bases from J, with 5 bases between. The CDR3 region has the DNA TGTGCCAGCAGCGTAGAGATGAGCACAGATACGCAGTATTTT. Translation gives CASSVEMSTDTQYF.

This clone was seen a few times. The chain joins TRBV18 to TRBJ2-1, with 10 nucleotides matching TRBD2. The junction had 8 bases not matched to a gene; V was cut back by 4 bases and J by 8 bases. CDR1 and CDR2 (germline): KGHSH, LQKENI. The CDR3 is 15 amino acids. This CDR3 reads CASSLKREGMDEQFF. DNA for the CDR3: TGTGCCAGCTCACTCAAGCGGGAGGGTATGGATGAGCAGTTCTTC. Using reference TRBV18 and TRBJ2-1 for the parts outside the CDR3, the full variable domain is NAGVMQNPRHLVRRRGQEARLRCSPMKGHSHVYWYRQLPEEGLKFMVYLQKENIIDESGMPKERFSAEFPKEGPSILRIQQVVRGDSAAYFCASSLKREGMDEQFFGPGTRLTVL.

In DNA, the CDR3 is TGTGCCAGCAGTTTAGGGGGGACAGGGTACAATGAGCAGTTCTTC. Its protein is CASSLGGTGYNEQFF. The chain is built from TRBV27 and TRBJ2-1; the match to TRBD1 covers 9 bases. Germline CDR1 MNHEY, CDR2 SMNVEV (reference sequence). The CDR3 has 15 amino acids. With V trimmed by 2 bases and J by 4 bases, 3 bases remained unmatched.

The V and J genes are TRBV6-6 and TRBJ2-5; D unclear. CDR1 MNHNY and CDR2 SVGAGI come from the germline V gene (reference sequence). V was shortened by 6 bases and J by 3 bases, with 5 bases between the two germline ends. CDR3 length: 11 residues. The CDR3 spells CASSKKETQYF. CDR3 sequence (DNA): TGTGCCAGCAGCAAAAAAGAGACCCAGTACTTC.

This chain links TRBV5-5 with TRBJ1-2, with 7 bases aligning to TRBD1. Germline assignment: CDR1 SGHKS and CDR2 YYEKEE (reference sequence). CDR3 length equals 14 residues. The V and J ends lost 0 bases and 3 bases, in that order; junction bases with no gene match: 2. DNA of the CDR3: TGTGCCAGCAGCTTGGGACAGGGTCACTATGGCTACACCTTC. Encoded protein: CASSLGQGHYGYTF.

The rearrangement uses TRBV3-1 (or the pseudogene TRBV3-2) and TRBJ2-1; 12 bases align to TRBD2. This CDR3 comprises 17 residues. The germline V gene encodes CDR1 LGHDT and CDR2 YNNKEL (reference sequence). V dropped 3 bases and J dropped 6; count of bases not matched to a gene: 9. CDR3 DNA: TGTGCCAGCAGCCATAAAAAGACTAGCGGGAGAGGCAATGAGCAGTTCTTC. It yields the protein CASSHKKTSGRGNEQFF.

The V call is TRBV21-1, the J call TRBJ2-1. TRBV21-1 is labeled a pseudogene. The CDR3 covers 14 residues. As DNA, the CDR3 is TGTGCCAGCAGCGGGGGTAGTAAAGGCAATGAGCAGTTCTTC. Amino acid sequence: CASSGGSKGNEQFF.

The V call is TRBV30, the J call TRBJ1-1; TRBD1 matches at 7 bases. After removal of 5 bases from V and 8 bases from J, the junction contained 5 bases not matched to a gene. This CDR3 has 11 residues. Per the germline V gene, CDR1 is GTSNPN and CDR2 is SVGIG (reference sequence). The CDR3 DNA follows: TGTGCCTGGGAAGACAGGGCCGAAGCTTTCTTT. Translating gives CAWEDRAEAFF. Variable domain in full (rest from reference TRBV30 and TRBJ1-1): SQTIHQWPATLVQPVGSPLSLECTVEGTSNPNLYWYRQAAGRGLQLLFYSVGIGQISSEVPQNLSASRPQDRQFILSSKKLLLSDSGFYLCAWEDRAEAFFGQGTRLTVV.

A note on this clone: At the DNA level, this CDR3 is encoded by other sequences in the same sample as well. The J gene is TRBJ2-3, the V gene TRBV3-1 (or the pseudogene TRBV3-2), with D unclear. The germline V and J ends were trimmed by 4 bases and 0 bases, with 2 bases remaining between them. Germline V gene data show CDR1 as LGHDT and CDR2 as YNNKEL (reference sequence). This CDR3 region has 12 residues. The CDR3 sequence: CASSLSTDTQYF. As DNA, the CDR3 is TGTGCCAGCAGCCTAAGCACAGATACGCAGTATTTT.

This clone was counted only a few times. The chain recombines TRBV19 with TRBJ1-5, with D tentatively TRBD1 (5 bases). Per germline, CDR1 LNHDA and CDR2 SQIVND (reference sequence). CDR3 length: 16 amino acids. V gave up 4 bases and J gave up 0 bases, with 13 bases separating them. The CDR3, as DNA: TGTGCCAGTAGTACCCCCGCCAGGGCTAGCAATCAGCCCCAGCATTTT. Translation gives CASSTPARASNQPQHF.

This chain joins TRBV6-1 and TRBJ1-3; 7 bases fit TRBD1. The ends lost 4 bases at V and 2 bases at J; junction bases unmatched: 8. This CDR3 has 16 amino acids. Germline assignment: CDR1 MNHNS and CDR2 SASEGT. This CDR3 reads CASSGTGALTGNTIYF. DNA of the CDR3: TGTGCCAGCAGTGGAACAGGGGCTCTTACTGGAAACACCATATATTTT.

The chain carries TRBV27 and TRBJ1-6, with D possibly TRBD1 on 5 matching bases. The CDR3 runs 12 residues. Trimming took off 10 bases at V and 13 bases at J, with 17 bases between the two ends. The germline V gene encodes CDR1 MNHEY and CDR2 SMNVEV (reference sequence). Written as DNA, the CDR3 is TGTGCCACAGCAGGCGGGGGGTCCCCCCTCCACTTT. As protein: CATAGGGSPLHF.

The chain links TRBV7-2 to TRBJ1-2; TRBD1 aligns across 8 bases. This CDR3 spans 15 amino acids. J was trimmed by 4 bases and V by 4 bases; bases with no gene match: 8. Looked up from germline, CDR1 is SGHTA and CDR2 is FQGNSA. CDR3 bases: TGTGCCAGCAGCTCAACCCAGGGGGCCGGCTATGGCTACACCTTC. Translation: CASSSTQGAGYGYTF.